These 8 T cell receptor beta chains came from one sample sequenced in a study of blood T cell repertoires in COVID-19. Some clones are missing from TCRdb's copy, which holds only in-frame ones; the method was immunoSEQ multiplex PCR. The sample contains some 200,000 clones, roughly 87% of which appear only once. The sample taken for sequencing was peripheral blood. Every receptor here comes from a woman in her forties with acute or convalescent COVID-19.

The CDR3 loop is CASSTTGTQVYEQYF. The CDR3 DNA is TGTGCCAGCAGTACCACCGGGACACAGGTTTACGAGCAGTACTTC. The V and J genes are TRBV28 and TRBJ2-7, with D possibly being TRBD1 (6 bases). Between the trimmed V and J ends, which lost 5 bases and 4 bases, there was a span of 18 bases. CDR1 and CDR2 from the germline V gene are MDHEN and SYDVKM. This CDR3 is built from 15 residues. The full variable domain, rest sourced from reference TRBV28 and TRBJ2-7, is DVKVTQSSRYLVKRTGEKVFLECVQDMDHENMFWYRQDPGLGLRLIYFSYDVKMKEKGDIPEGYSVSREKKERFSLILESASTNQTSMYLCASSTTGTQVYEQYFGPGTRLTVT.

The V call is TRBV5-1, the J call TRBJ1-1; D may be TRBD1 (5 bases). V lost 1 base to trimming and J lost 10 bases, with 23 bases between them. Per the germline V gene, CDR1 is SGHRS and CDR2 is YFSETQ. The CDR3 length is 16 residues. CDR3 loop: CASSLSQLWDSGGAFF. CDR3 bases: TGCGCCAGCAGCTTGTCGCAGTTGTGGGACTCCGGTGGAGCTTTCTTT. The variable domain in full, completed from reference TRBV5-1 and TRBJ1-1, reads KAGVTQTPRYLIKTRGQQVTLSCSPISGHRSVSWYQQTPGQGLQFLFEYFSETQRNKGNFPGRFSGRQFSNSRSEMNVSTLELGDSALYLCASSLSQLWDSGGAFFGQGTRLTVV.

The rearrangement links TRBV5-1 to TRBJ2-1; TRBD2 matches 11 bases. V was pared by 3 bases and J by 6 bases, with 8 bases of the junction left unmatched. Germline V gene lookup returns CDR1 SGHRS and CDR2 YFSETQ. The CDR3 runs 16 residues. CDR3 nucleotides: TGCGCCAGCAGCTGGGGGGGACTAGCGGAGCTCAATGAGCAGTTCTTC. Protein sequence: CASSWGGLAELNEQFF.

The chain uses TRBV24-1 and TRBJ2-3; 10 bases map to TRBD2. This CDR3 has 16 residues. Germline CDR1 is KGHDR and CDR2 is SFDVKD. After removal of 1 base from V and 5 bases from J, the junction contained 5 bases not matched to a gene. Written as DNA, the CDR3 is TGTGCCACCAGTGATTTTTCTAGCGGGGGAAGAGATACGCAGTATTTT. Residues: CATSDFSSGGRDTQYF.

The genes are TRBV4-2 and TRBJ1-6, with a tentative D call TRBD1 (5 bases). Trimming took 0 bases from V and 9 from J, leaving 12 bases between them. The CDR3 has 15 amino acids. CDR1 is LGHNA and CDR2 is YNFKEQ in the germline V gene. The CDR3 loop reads CASSQDRRDGSPLHF. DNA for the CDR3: TGTGCCAGCAGCCAAGATAGGAGGGACGGTTCACCCCTCCACTTT.

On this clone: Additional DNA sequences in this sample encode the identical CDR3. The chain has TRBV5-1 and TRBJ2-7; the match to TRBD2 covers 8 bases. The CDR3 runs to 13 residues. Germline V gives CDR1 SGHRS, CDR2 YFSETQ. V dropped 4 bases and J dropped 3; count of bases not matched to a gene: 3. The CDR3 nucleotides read TGCGCCAGCAGCCGGGGGGGCAGCTACGAGCAGTACTTC. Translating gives CASSRGGSYEQYF.

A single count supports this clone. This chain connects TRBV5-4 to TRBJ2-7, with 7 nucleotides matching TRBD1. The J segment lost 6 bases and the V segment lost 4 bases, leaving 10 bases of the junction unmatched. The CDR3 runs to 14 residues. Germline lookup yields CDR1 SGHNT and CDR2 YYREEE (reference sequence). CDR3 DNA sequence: TGTGCCAGCAGCACGACGGGACAGTCGGGCGAGCAGTACTTC. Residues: CASSTTGQSGEQYF. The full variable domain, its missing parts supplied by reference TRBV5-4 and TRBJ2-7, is ETGVTQSPTHLIKTRGQQVTLRCSSQSGHNTVSWYQQALGQGPQFIFQYYREEENGRGNFPPRFSGLQFPNYSSELNVNALELDDSALYLCASSTTGQSGEQYFGPGTRLTVT.

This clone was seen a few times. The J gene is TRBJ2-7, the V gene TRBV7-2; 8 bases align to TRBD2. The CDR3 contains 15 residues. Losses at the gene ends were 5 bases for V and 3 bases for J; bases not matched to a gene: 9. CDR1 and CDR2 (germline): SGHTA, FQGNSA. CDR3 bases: TGTGCCAGCAGCCTTCAAGCGGGAGAACACTACGAGCAGTACTTC. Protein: CASSLQAGEHYEQYF.